One and the same sample provided the 24 T cell receptor beta chains below, sequenced in a study of blood T cell repertoires in COVID-19. Produced via immunoSEQ multiplex PCR; TCRdb's table is partial and in-frame only. Of about 89,000 clones in the sample, around 96% are singletons; the top ten hold almost 4.5%. Material for sequencing was peripheral blood. All receptors derive from a human donor with active COVID-19. The donor label of this sample is uncertain.

This clone has only one observation. The chain combines TRBV13 with TRBJ2-7, with D possibly matching TRBD1 (6 bases). Per germline, CDR1 PRHDT and CDR2 FYEKMQ (reference sequence). The CDR3 spans 14 residues. Trimming left V 5 bases short and J 4 bases short, with 15 bases between. The CDR3 bases are TGTGCCAGCAGCCCCTCGACAGGATTATACGAGCAGTACTTC. Translated: CASSPSTGLYEQYF.

V gene TRBV10-3 combines with J gene TRBJ2-2; 8 bases align to TRBD1. Germline-derived CDR1 and CDR2 are ENHRY and SYGVKD. The J segment lost 8 bases and the V segment lost 7 bases, leaving 15 bases of the junction unmatched. This CDR3 comprises 16 residues. In DNA, the CDR3 is TGTGCCATCAAAGGGGACAGGACCTTTGCATCGGGGGAGCTGTTTTTT. The encoded protein is CAIKGDRTFASGELFF.

The CDR3 DNA follows: TGCGCCAGCAGCTTGGGGGACAGGGGAGCTCTCTATGGCTACACCTTC. Its protein product is CASSLGDRGALYGYTF. The chain uses TRBV5-1 and TRBJ1-2, with TRBD1 matching 10 bases. Germline CDR1 reads SGHRS; CDR2 reads YFSETQ. The CDR3 loop spans 16 amino acids. With V trimmed by 0 bases and J by 4 bases, 6 bases remained unmatched.

The V gene is TRBV9, the J gene TRBJ2-1; TRBD2 aligns across 11 bases. The CDR3 totals 15 residues. The V gene's germline CDR1 is SGDLS and CDR2 YYNGEE. Losses at the gene ends were 2 bases for V and 5 bases for J; bases not matched to a gene: 3. The CDR3 coding sequence is TGTGCCAGCAGCGTGAGGGGACTAGCGGACAATGAGCAGTTCTTC. Translated, it gives CASSVRGLADNEQFF.

V usage is TRBV3-1 (or the pseudogene TRBV3-2) and J usage is TRBJ1-1; 11 nucleotides line up with TRBD1. Trimming removed 4 bases from V and 3 bases from J; junction bases left unmatched: 4. Germline values: CDR1 LGHDT, CDR2 YNNKEL (reference sequence). The CDR3 totals 15 residues. The chain's CDR3 is CASSRTGGADTEAFF. Written as DNA, the CDR3 is TGTGCCAGCAGCCGGACAGGGGGCGCGGACACTGAAGCTTTCTTT.

The rearrangement uses TRBV9 and TRBJ2-1; D is uncertain. The CDR3 is 14 amino acids. The V gene's germline CDR1 is SGDLS and CDR2 YYNGEE. Deletions cut 0 bases from V and 0 bases from J, with 4 bases between. The CDR3, as DNA: TGTGCCAGCAGCGTAGGGAGCTCCTACAATGAGCAGTTCTTC. This translates into CASSVGSSYNEQFF.

The genes are TRBV28 and TRBJ2-3; TRBD1 is a possible D gene (5 bases). This CDR3 contains 16 residues. CDR1 and CDR2 (germline): MDHEN, SYDVKM. V was shortened by 4 bases and J by 4 bases, with 18 bases between the two germline ends. The CDR3 DNA reads as TGTGCCAGCAGTTCTACAGGTTTACTTTTCGCAGATACGCAGTATTTT. Translation: CASSSTGLLFADTQYF.

The chain joins TRBV11-1 to TRBJ2-3; 7 nucleotides align to TRBD1. Germline CDR1 reads SGHAT; CDR2 reads FQDESV (reference sequence). CDR3 length: 13 residues. With 5 bases clipped from V and 14 bases from J, the junction kept 13 bases outside the gene matches. In DNA, the CDR3 is TGTGCCAGCAGCCCGTTGACGGGGACAGATCCGTATTTT. Amino acid sequence: CASSPLTGTDPYF.

The V gene is TRBV4-1, the J gene TRBJ1-4; D remains ambiguous. This CDR3 has 13 amino acids. Trimming left V 5 bases short and J 7 bases short, with 11 bases between. CDR1 and CDR2 from the germline V gene are MGHRA and YSYEKL. The CDR3 sequence is CASSFGRSEKLFF. The DNA for the CDR3 is TGCGCCAGCAGCTTCGGGAGGTCTGAAAAACTGTTTTTT.

CDR3 sequence reads: CASSLAGVHTEAFF. The CDR3 nucleotides read TGTGCCAGCAGCTTGGCGGGGGTCCACACTGAAGCTTTCTTT. The chain combines TRBV5-4 with TRBJ1-1, with a possible D match to TRBD1 (5 bases). CDR3 length: 14 residues. V lost 0 bases and J lost 3, with 9 bases in between. CDR1 and CDR2 (germline): SGHNT, YYREEE (reference sequence).

The chain links TRBV5-1 to TRBJ2-5; TRBD2 is a possible D gene (5 bases). With 4 bases removed from V and 1 base from J, the gap between germline ends came to 14 bases. Germline loops: CDR1 SGHRS, CDR2 YFSETQ. CDR3 length equals 15 residues. Written as DNA, the CDR3 is TGCGCCAGCAGCCGGAGTGGAGCGGCCCAAGAGACCCAGTACTTC. It yields the protein CASSRSGAAQETQYF.

This clone is a singleton in its sample. The chain combines TRBV5-1 with TRBJ2-6; D is uncertain. The V end lost 3 bases, the J end lost 2 bases, and 12 bases lay between the germline ends. The CDR3 sequence is 16 residues long. The germline CDR1 and CDR2 sequences are SGHRS and YFSETQ. Here the CDR3 DNA reads TGCGCCAGCAGCTCCCGTAGAGAGACTGGGGCCAACGTCCTGACTTTC. Translation: CASSSRRETGANVLTF.

CDR3 DNA sequence: TGTGCCAGCAGTTCTAACAGCAATTCACCCCTCCACTTT. Its translation is CASSSNSNSPLHF. The chain recombines TRBV12-3 or TRBV12-4 with TRBJ1-6, with D hard to call. Trimming stripped 4 bases from V and 7 bases from J, with 8 bases between. This CDR3 is 13 amino acids long.

The rearrangement links TRBV19 to TRBJ2-5; a possible D gene is TRBD2 (8 bases). The ends were cut back, 3 bases at V and 5 bases at J, with 16 bases in the middle. CDR3 size: 15 residues. Germline V gene data show CDR1 as LNHDA and CDR2 as SQIVND (reference sequence). CDR3 region: CASSIGTGGGETQYF. The CDR3 bases are TGTGCCAGTAGTATTGGAACGGGAGGGGGCGAGACCCAGTACTTC.

V gene TRBV5-1 combines with J gene TRBJ2-5; 10 bases align to TRBD2. The CDR3 length is 18 residues. V gave up 1 base and J gave up 1 base; unmatched junction bases: 10. Germline CDR1 SGHRS, CDR2 YFSETQ. In DNA form, the CDR3 reads TGCGCCAGCAGCTTGCTAACTAGCGGGGCGAGTTCCCAAGAGACCCAGTACTTC. Amino acid sequence: CASSLLTSGASSQETQYF. The variable domain in full, with the rest retrieved from reference TRBV5-1 and TRBJ2-5, is KAGVTQTPRYLIKTRGQQVTLSCSPISGHRSVSWYQQTPGQGLQFLFEYFSETQRNKGNFPGRFSGRQFSNSRSEMNVSTLELGDSALYLCASSLLTSGASSQETQYFGPGTRLLVL.

This clone has a single count. The chain recombines TRBV19 with TRBJ1-4; the D gene is possibly TRBD1 (5 bases). V lost 3 bases, J lost 8 bases, and 13 bases lay in between. This CDR3 has 14 amino acids. Germline loops: CDR1 LNHDA, CDR2 SQIVND (reference sequence). CDR3 in DNA: TGTGCCAGTAGTATCCAGGGAAGAGACGAAAAACTGTTTTTT. Translated: CASSIQGRDEKLFF. Full variable domain (remainder filled in from reference TRBV19 and TRBJ1-4): DGGITQSPKYLFRKEGQNVTLSCEQNLNHDAMYWYRQDPGQGLRLIYYSQIVNDFQKGDIAEGYSVSREKKESFPLTVTSAQKNPTAFYLCASSIQGRDEKLFFGSGTQLSVL.

The rearrangement uses TRBV7-8 and TRBJ1-2; D unclear. Germline values: CDR1 SGHVS, CDR2 FQNEAQ. The CDR3 consists of 14 residues. V was pared by 1 base and J by 10 bases, with 16 bases between. CDR3 region: CASSLDVSAVIYTF. Written as DNA, the CDR3 is TGTGCCAGCAGCTTAGATGTTTCGGCGGTCATCTACACCTTC.

The chain is built from TRBV11-2 and TRBJ2-1; the match to TRBD1 covers 7 bases. The CDR3 is 15 amino acids. Germline-derived CDR1 and CDR2 are SGHAT and FQNNGV. V was clipped by 5 bases and J by 0 bases; unmatched bases: 4. CDR3 sequence (DNA): TGTGCCAGCAGCCCCCGGACAGGCTCCTACAATGAGCAGTTCTTC. Amino acid sequence: CASSPRTGSYNEQFF.

V gene TRBV3-1 (or the pseudogene TRBV3-2) combines with J gene TRBJ2-5; 9 nucleotides line up with TRBD2. Germline assignment: CDR1 LGHDT and CDR2 YNNKEL (reference sequence). With V trimmed by 3 bases and J by 1 base, 3 bases remained unmatched. CDR3 length equals 15 residues. CDR3 region: CASSQWRGGQETQYF. As DNA, the CDR3 is TGTGCCAGCAGCCAGTGGCGGGGGGGCCAAGAGACCCAGTACTTC.

V usage is TRBV5-4 and J usage is TRBJ1-4, with 10 bases matching TRBD1. Germline V gene data show CDR1 as SGHNT and CDR2 as YYREEE (reference sequence). The ends lost 4 bases at V and 7 bases at J; junction bases unmatched: 7. This CDR3 region has 15 residues. CDR3 loop: CASSPTGGLGEKLFF. The CDR3 DNA reads TGTGCCAGCAGCCCGACAGGGGGCTTAGGTGAAAAACTGTTTTTT.

The chain employs TRBV3-1 (or the pseudogene TRBV3-2) and TRBJ2-2; D not resolved. Trimming took off 1 base at V and 3 bases at J, with 9 bases between the two ends. This CDR3 has 15 amino acids. CDR1 is LGHDT, CDR2 YNNKEL, per germline (reference sequence). The DNA of the CDR3 is TGTGCCAGCAGCCAAGGTTCCGGGTACACCGGGGAGCTGTTTTTT. It codes for CASSQGSGYTGELFF.

The J gene is TRBJ2-5, the V gene TRBV6-1; 11 nucleotides align to TRBD1. Germline loops: CDR1 MNHNS, CDR2 SASEGT. The CDR3 is 16 residues long. The trim removed 3 bases at V and 5 bases at J, leaving 8 bases unmatched. The CDR3 reads CASSEDRGQVSETQYF. As DNA, the CDR3 is TGTGCCAGCAGTGAGGACAGGGGGCAGGTATCGGAGACCCAGTACTTC.

The J gene is TRBJ1-4, the V gene TRBV5-6; 8 nucleotides line up with TRBD1. The CDR3 contains 14 residues. Trimming removed 1 base from V and 10 bases from J; junction bases left unmatched: 6. Germline V gives CDR1 SGHDT, CDR2 YYEEEE. CDR3 amino acids: CASSLSGGDGKLFF. CDR3 nucleotides: TGTGCCAGCAGCTTGTCAGGGGGCGATGGAAAACTGTTTTTT.

This chain connects TRBV3-1 (or the pseudogene TRBV3-2) to TRBJ1-1; the D is unclear. CDR1 is LGHDT and CDR2 is YNNKEL in the germline V gene (reference sequence). The V end was cut by 2 bases, the J end by 7 bases, with 11 bases between. The CDR3 consists of 13 residues. Here the CDR3 reads CASSQPQTLEAFF. The CDR3 DNA follows: TGTGCCAGCAGCCAACCTCAGACACTTGAAGCTTTCTTT.